The rows below give T cell receptor beta chains drawn from one sample of a study of identical twins. TCRdb re-analysed the 5' RACE reads in MiXCR, keeping a single row per CDR3 protein. The table shows 1.5 million to 2 million distinct CDR3 sequences, with less than 40% occurring only once. Source material: cord blood. All receptors come from a newborn girl in good health. The conserved cysteine and the conserved F or W are not part of the CDR3 here. The order of the fields is CDR3 length, V gene, J gene, CDR3 protein.

15	TRBV7-2	TRBJ2-3	ASSPRLAGSSTDTQY
14	TRBV6-5	TRBJ1-2	ASSLDRGKHNYGYT
14	TRBV7-2	TRBJ2-3	ASSLARLARADTQY
12	TRBV5-1	TRBJ2-5	ASTSEAFQETQY
11	TRBV28	TRBJ2-4	ASRAGAKNIQY
14	TRBV4-2	TRBJ2-3	ASSPFAGGGTDTQY
11	TRBV10-3	TRBJ1-2	AIRGTGANGYT
12	TRBV20-1	TRBJ2-3	SAEGSRFTDTQY
13	TRBV5-5	TRBJ2-7	ASSLVGGTTYEQY
13	TRBV15	TRBJ1-2	ATSVSLTENYGYT
10	TRBV24-1	TRBJ1-4	ATRRGGEKLF
11	TRBV2	TRBJ2-1	ASNDGTLDEQF
13	TRBV7-9	TRBJ2-3	ASSIQRISTDTQY
13	TRBV20-1	NA	SARRLAASIYEQY
10	TRBV30	TRBJ2-7	AWSVGQYEQY
14	TRBV4-1	TRBJ1-1	ASSEDRLGMNTEAF
14	TRBV5-1	TRBJ2-3	ASSAGWGTSWDTQY
13	TRBV6-6	TRBJ2-7	ASSYSRDGPYEQY
12	TRBV5-1	TRBJ1-2	ASSLEPGRSGYT
13	TRBV20-1	TRBJ2-1	SARPGQVSYNEQF
13	TRBV7-2	TRBJ1-1	ASSAHRVKGSEAF
11	TRBV6-1	TRBJ2-1	AGDSPWHNEQF
11	TRBV7-2	TRBJ1-2	ASSTSRNYGYT
12	TRBV3-1	TRBJ2-3	ASSHPTSPDTQY
14	TRBV4-1	TRBJ2-3	ASSQDSLVWRDTQY
15	TRBV10-3	TRBJ2-5	AISERTSGSFQETQY
14	TRBV3-1	TRBJ2-1	ASSQPPSGRYNEQF
13	TRBV3-1	TRBJ1-2	ASSQDSTGDYGYT
14	TRBV25-1	TRBJ1-1	ASSLATGGDFPEAF
13	TRBV6-1	TRBJ2-5	ATSDRAGGPETQY
12	TRBV28	TRBJ2-5	ASTLAGVSREQY
12	TRBV29-1	TRBJ2-5	SVALGTGEETQY
13	TRBV20-1	TRBJ1-6	SALSAGQNNSPLH
12	TRBV5-1	TRBJ2-1	ASSLDSTGGTQF
12	TRBV10-3	TRBJ1-1	AIRQGLENTEAF
11	TRBV10-3	TRBJ1-1	AISAGENTEAF
11	TRBV10-1	TRBJ2-1	ASSGSPGVEQF
10	TRBV28	TRBJ2-3	ASRPHTDTQY
16	TRBV12-3/TRBV12-4	TRBJ2-4	ASSPSTVVTIAKNIQY
10	TRBV12-3/TRBV12-4	TRBJ1-2	AVDSFHYGYT
11	TRBV6-1	TRBJ1-2	ASSEQGLGGYT
13	TRBV4-2	TRBJ2-1	ASSQDRTTWNEQF
15	TRBV6-1	TRBJ2-5	AGSPLAGTGAHGTQY
12	TRBV10-2	TRBJ2-7	ASRDLGRTYEQY
13	TRBV6-5	TRBJ2-1	ASTSSYWGRDEQF
14	TRBV28	TRBJ1-1	ASSLWPGWWNTEAF